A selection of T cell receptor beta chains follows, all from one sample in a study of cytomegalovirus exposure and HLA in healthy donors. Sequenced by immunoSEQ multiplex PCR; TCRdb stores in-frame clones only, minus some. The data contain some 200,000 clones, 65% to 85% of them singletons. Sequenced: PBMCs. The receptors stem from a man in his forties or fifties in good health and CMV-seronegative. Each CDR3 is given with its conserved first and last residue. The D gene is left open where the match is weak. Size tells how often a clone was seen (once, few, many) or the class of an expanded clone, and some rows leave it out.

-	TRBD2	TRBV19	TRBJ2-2	CASSFPSGGAGELFF	TGTGCCAGTAGTTTCCCTAGCGGGGGGGCCGGGGAGCTGTTTTTT
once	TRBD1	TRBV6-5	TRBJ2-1	CASSPGQGLNEQFF	TGTGCCAGCAGCCCGGGACAGGGACTCAATGAGCAGTTCTTC
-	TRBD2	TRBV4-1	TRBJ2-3	CASSQGSGGTDTQYF	TGCGCCAGCAGCCAAGGGAGCGGGGGGACAGATACGCAGTATTTT
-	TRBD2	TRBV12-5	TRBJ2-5	CASGTSPGLAGGSREIQYF	TGTGCTAGTGGGACCTCCCCGGGACTAGCGGGGGGCTCACGGGAGATCCAGTACTTC
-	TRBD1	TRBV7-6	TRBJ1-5	CASSLGNRGSNQPQHF	TGTGCCAGCAGCTTAGGGAACAGGGGCTCCAATCAGCCCCAGCATTTT
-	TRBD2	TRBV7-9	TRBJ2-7	CAILADYDEQYF	TGTGCCATCCTAGCGGATTATGACGAGCAGTACTTC
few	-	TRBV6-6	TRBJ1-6	CASSLAGADNSPLHF	TGTGCCAGCAGTCTTGCAGGGGCCGATAATTCACCCCTCCACTTT
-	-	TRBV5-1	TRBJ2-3	CASSRGQTTDTQYF	TGCGCCAGCAGCAGGGGACAAACCACAGATACGCAGTATTTT
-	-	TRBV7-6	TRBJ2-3	CASSTSPQGGDTQYF	TGTGCCAGCAGCACATCCCCACAGGGAGGGGATACGCAGTATTTT
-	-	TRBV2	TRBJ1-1	CASSGASGMNTEAFF	TGTGCCAGCAGTGGGGCGTCAGGGATGAACACTGAAGCTTTCTTT
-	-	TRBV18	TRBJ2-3	CASSPAGLGTDTQYF	TGTGCCAGCTCACCGGCGGGCCTGGGCACAGATACGCAGTATTTT
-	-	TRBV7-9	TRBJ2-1	CASSLVPSHGEQFF	TGTGCCAGCAGCTTAGTACCGAGCCACGGGGAGCAGTTCTTC
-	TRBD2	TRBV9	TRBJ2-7	CASSPGPGLANEKYF	TGTGCCAGCAGCCCCGGCCCGGGACTAGCGAATGAGAAGTACTTC
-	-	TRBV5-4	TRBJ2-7	CASSLAGTGRGEQYF	TGTGCCAGCAGCTTGGCAGGTACAGGGAGGGGCGAGCAGTACTTC
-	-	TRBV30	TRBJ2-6	CAWSLGANVLTF	TGTGCCTGGAGTTTAGGGGCCAACGTCCTGACTTTC
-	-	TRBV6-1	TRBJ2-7	CATQGLTYEQYF	TGTGCCACCCAGGGACTTACCTACGAGCAGTACTTC
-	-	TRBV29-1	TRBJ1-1	CSVEEEFGGGTEAFF	TGCAGCGTTGAAGAGGAGTTTGGAGGTGGCACTGAAGCTTTCTTT
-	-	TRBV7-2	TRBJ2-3	CASSLDVATDTQYF	TGTGCCAGCAGCTTAGATGTGGCCACAGATACGCAGTATTTT
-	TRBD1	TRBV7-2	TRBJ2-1	CASSRQGSYNEQFF	TGTGCCAGCAGCCGACAGGGCTCCTACAATGAGCAGTTCTTC
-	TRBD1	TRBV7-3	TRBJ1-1	CASSLKGQGISEAFF	TGTGCCAGCAGCTTAAAGGGACAGGGGATCTCTGAAGCTTTCTTT
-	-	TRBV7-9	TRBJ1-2	CSSSLSAQYGYTF	TGTTCCAGCAGCTTATCCGCTCAGTATGGCTACACCTTC
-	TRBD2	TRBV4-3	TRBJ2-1	CASSTSGPQDEQFF	TGCGCCAGCAGCACTAGCGGGCCCCAGGATGAGCAGTTCTTC
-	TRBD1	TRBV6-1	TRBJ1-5	CASSEGGTGRPQPQHF	TGTGCCAGCAGTGAAGGAGGGACAGGGCGGCCTCAGCCCCAGCATTTT
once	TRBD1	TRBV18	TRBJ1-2	CASSQPGQGDYGYTF	TGTGCCAGCTCACAGCCGGGACAGGGAGACTATGGCTACACCTTC
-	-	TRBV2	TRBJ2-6	CASYRVHSSGANVLTF	TGTGCCAGTTACAGGGTCCATAGCTCTGGGGCCAACGTCCTGACTTTC
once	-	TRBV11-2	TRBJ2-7	CASSLELPYEQYF	TGTGCCAGCAGCTTAGAACTACCCTACGAGCAGTACTTC
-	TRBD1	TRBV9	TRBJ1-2	CASSVEGQGLNYGYTF	TGTGCCAGCAGCGTAGAGGGACAGGGTCTTAACTATGGCTACACCTTC
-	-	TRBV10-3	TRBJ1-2	CARSTGTSGQGVAF	TGTGCCAGGAGTACCGGGACAAGTGGACAAGGGGTCGCCTTC
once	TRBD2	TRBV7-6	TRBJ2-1	CASSFGGVGEQFF	TGTGCCAGCAGCTTTGGGGGGGTCGGTGAGCAGTTCTTC
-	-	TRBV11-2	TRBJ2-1	CASSFDRTLLPNEQFF	TGTGCCAGCAGCTTTGATCGGACTCTCCTCCCCAATGAGCAGTTCTTC
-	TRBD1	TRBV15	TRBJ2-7	CATSTGGTGDYEQYF	TGTGCCACCAGCACGGGGGGGACAGGGGACTACGAGCAGTACTTC
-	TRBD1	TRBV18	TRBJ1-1	CASSPPGQGNTEAFF	TGTGCCAGCTCACCCCCGGGACAGGGAAACACTGAAGCTTTCTTT
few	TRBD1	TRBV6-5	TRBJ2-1	CASNGQDNEQFF	TGTGCCAGCAACGGACAGGATAATGAGCAGTTCTTC
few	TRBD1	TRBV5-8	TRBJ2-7	CASSRDRDYEQYF	TGTGCCAGCAGCCGGGACAGGGACTACGAGCAGTACTTC
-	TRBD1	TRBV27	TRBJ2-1	CASSPPGQGAHNEQFF	TGTGCCAGCAGTCCCCCGGGACAGGGGGCGCATAATGAGCAGTTCTTC
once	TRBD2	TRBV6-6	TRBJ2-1	CASSLPGTSNEQFF	TGTGCCAGCAGTCTCCCAGGGACTAGCAATGAGCAGTTCTTC
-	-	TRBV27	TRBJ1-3	CASSLFRGNTIYF	TGTGCCAGCAGTTTATTTCGGGGAAACACCATATATTTT
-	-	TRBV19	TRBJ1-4	CASSIGRGRADEKLFF	TGTGCCAGTAGTATCGGGAGGGGCAGAGCCGATGAAAAACTGTTTTTT
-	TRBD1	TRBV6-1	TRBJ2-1	CASITDRAYNEQFF	TGTGCCAGCATTACGGACAGGGCCTACAATGAGCAGTTCTTC
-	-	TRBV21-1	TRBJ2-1	CASSKRTSGGDEQFF	TGTGCCAGCAGCAAACGGACTAGCGGGGGCGATGAGCAGTTCTTC
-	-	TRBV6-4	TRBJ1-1	CASRIWGVEAFF	TGTGCCAGCAGAATTTGGGGGGTCGAGGCTTTCTTT
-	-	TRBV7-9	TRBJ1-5	CTSSPGGLSNQPQHF	TGTACCAGCAGCCCGGGGGGTCTGAGCAATCAGCCCCAGCATTTT
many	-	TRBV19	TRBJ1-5	CASSNSQGNQPQHF	TGTGCCAGTAGTAACTCACAGGGAAATCAGCCCCAGCATTTT
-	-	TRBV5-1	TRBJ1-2	CASSEQGDGGYTF	TGCGCCAGCAGCGAACAGGGAGATGGTGGCTACACCTTC
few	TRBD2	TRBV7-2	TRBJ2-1	CASSLISGASGGLEQFF	TGTGCCAGCAGCTTAATCAGTGGAGCTAGCGGGGGGCTTGAGCAGTTCTTC
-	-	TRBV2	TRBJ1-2	CASSEAARGREGGYTF	TGTGCCAGCAGTGAAGCAGCGCGGGGACGGGAGGGTGGCTACACCTTC
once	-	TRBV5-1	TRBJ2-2	CASSLVQANTGELFF	TGCGCCAGCAGCTTGGTACAGGCGAACACCGGGGAGCTGTTTTTT
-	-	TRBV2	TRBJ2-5	CASSDFMIGVLGTQYF	TGTGCCAGCAGTGATTTCATGATCGGGGTTCTCGGGACCCAGTACTTC
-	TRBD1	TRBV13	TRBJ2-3	CASRGQGYTDTQYF	TGTGCCAGCAGGGGACAGGGCTACACAGATACGCAGTATTTT
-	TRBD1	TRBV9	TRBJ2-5	CASSATGGEETQYF	TGTGCCAGCAGCGCAACAGGGGGCGAAGAGACCCAGTACTTC
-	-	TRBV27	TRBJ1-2	CASSLGVYGGNYGYTF	TGTGCCAGCAGTTTAGGAGTCTACGGGGGTAACTATGGCTACACCTTC
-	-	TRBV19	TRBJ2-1	CASSIVGAREQFF	TGTGCCAGTAGTATAGTTGGGGCCCGTGAGCAGTTCTTC
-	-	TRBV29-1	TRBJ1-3	CSAGTGSGNTIYF	TGCAGCGCCGGCACAGGATCTGGAAACACCATATATTTT
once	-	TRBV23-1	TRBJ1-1	CASGSDRNTEAFF	TGCGCCAGCGGGTCGGACAGGAACACTGAAGCTTTCTTT
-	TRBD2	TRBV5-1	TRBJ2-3	CASSLDLAASGNTDTQYF	TGCGCCAGCAGCTTGGACTTGGCGGCTAGCGGGAACACAGATACGCAGTATTTT
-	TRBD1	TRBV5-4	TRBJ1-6	CASSWGQPTPNSPLHF	TGTGCCAGCAGCTGGGGACAGCCAACCCCCAATTCACCCCTCCACTTT
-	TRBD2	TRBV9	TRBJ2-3	CASSSRLSSGGPSTDTQYF	TGTGCCAGCAGCTCCCGACTAAGTAGCGGGGGCCCAAGCACAGATACGCAGTATTTT
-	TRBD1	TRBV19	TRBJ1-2	CASSIIQGPSGYTF	TGTGCCAGTAGCATAATACAGGGGCCCAGTGGCTACACCTTC
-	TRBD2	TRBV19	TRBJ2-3	CASSPTPLQRTTSGALNTQYF	TGTGCCAGTAGTCCTACCCCCCTACAGAGGACGACTAGCGGGGCTCTAAATACGCAGTATTTT